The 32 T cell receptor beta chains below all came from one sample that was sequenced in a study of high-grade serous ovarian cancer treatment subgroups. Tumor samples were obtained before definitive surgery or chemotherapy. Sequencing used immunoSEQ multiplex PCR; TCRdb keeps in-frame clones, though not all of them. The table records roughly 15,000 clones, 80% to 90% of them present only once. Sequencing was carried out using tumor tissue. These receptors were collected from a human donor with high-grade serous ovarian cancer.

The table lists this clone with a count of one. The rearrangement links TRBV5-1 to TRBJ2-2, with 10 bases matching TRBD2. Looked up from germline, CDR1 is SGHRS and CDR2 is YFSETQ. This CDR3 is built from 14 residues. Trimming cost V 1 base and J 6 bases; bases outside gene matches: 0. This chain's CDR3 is CASSLLAGAGELFF. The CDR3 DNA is TGCGCCAGCAGCTTGCTAGCGGGGGCCGGGGAGCTGTTTTTT. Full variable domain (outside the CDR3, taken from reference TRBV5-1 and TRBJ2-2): KAGVTQTPRYLIKTRGQQVTLSCSPISGHRSVSWYQQTPGQGLQFLFEYFSETQRNKGNFPGRFSGRQFSNSRSEMNVSTLELGDSALYLCASSLLAGAGELFFGEGSRLTVL.

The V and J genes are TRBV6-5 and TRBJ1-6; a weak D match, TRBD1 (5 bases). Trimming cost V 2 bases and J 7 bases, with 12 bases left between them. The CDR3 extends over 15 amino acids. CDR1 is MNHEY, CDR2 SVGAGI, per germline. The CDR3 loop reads CASSYDDSSNSPLHF. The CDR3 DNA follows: TGTGCCAGCAGTTACGACGACAGCTCAAATTCACCCCTCCACTTT.

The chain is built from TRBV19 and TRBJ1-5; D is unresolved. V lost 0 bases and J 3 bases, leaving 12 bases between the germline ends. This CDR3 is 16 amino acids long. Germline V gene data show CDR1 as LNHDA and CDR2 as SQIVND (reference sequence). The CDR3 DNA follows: TGTGCCAGTAGTATAGATATGGGGAGTCTCAATCAGCCCCAGCATTTT. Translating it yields CASSIDMGSLNQPQHF.

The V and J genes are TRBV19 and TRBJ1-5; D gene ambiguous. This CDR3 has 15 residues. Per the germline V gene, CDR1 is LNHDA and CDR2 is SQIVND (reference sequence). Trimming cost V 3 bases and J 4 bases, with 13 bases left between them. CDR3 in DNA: TGTGCCAGTAGTATGAGGAACGAAATTAATCAGCCCCAGCATTTT. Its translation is CASSMRNEINQPQHF.

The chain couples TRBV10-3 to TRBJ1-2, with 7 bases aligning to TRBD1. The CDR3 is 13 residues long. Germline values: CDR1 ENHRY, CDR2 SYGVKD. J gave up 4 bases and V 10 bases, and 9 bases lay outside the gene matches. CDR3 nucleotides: TGTGCCAACCGGGACAGTAACCTCTATGGCTACACCTTC. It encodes CANRDSNLYGYTF.

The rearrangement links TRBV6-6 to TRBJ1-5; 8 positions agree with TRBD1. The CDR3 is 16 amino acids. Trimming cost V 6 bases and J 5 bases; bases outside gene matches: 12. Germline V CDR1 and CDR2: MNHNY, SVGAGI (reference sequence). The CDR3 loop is CASSPVDRGGDQPQHF. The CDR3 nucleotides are TGTGCCAGCAGCCCGGTTGACAGGGGAGGGGATCAGCCCCAGCATTTT.

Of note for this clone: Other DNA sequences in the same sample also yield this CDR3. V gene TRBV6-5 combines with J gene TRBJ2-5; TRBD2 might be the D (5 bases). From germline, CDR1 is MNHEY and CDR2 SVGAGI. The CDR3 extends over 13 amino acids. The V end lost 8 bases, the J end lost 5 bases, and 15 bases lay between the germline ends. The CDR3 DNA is TGTGCCAGCTACCCCGGGGTGGGTGAGACCCAGTACTTC. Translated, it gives CASYPGVGETQYF.

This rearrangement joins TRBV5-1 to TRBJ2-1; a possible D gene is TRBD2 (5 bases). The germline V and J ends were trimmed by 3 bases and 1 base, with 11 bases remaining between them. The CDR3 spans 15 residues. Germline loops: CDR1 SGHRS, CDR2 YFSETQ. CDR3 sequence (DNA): TGCGCCAGCAGCTCGAGGGCCGGGTCCTACAATGAGCAGTTCTTC. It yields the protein CASSSRAGSYNEQFF.

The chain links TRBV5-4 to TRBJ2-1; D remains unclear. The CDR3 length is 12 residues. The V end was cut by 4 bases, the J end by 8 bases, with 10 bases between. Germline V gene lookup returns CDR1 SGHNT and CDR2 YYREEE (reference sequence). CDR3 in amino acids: CASSVSLDEQFF. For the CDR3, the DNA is TGTGCCAGCAGCGTTAGTTTGGATGAGCAGTTCTTC.

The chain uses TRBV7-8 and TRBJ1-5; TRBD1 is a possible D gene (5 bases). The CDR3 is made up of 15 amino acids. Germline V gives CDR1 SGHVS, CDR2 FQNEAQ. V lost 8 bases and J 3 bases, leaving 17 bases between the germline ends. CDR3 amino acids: CASAIWGESNQPQHF. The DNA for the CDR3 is TGTGCCAGCGCCATATGGGGGGAGTCCAATCAGCCCCAGCATTTT.

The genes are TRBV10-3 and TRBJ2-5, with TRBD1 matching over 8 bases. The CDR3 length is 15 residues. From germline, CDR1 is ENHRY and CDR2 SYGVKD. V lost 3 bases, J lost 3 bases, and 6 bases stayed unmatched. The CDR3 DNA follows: TGTGCCATCAGTGATGGTCTGGACAGGGAAGAGACCCAGTACTTC. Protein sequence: CAISDGLDREETQYF.

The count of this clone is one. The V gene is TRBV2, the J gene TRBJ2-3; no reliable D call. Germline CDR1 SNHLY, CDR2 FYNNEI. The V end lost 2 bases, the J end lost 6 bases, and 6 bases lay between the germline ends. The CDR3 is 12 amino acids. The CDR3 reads CASSEQVDTQYF. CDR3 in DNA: TGTGCCAGCAGTGAACAGGTCGATACGCAGTATTTT. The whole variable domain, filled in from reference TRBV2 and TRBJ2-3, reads EPEVTQTPSHQVTQMGQEVILRCVPISNHLYFYWYRQILGQKVEFLVSFYNNEISEKSEIFDDQFSVERPDGSNFTLKIRSTKLEDSAMYFCASSEQVDTQYFGPGTRLTVL.

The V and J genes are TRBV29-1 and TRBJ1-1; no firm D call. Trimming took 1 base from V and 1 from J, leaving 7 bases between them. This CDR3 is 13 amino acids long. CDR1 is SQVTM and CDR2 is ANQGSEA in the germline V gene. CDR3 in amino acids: CSVEGAANTEAFF. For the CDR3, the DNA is TGCAGCGTTGAAGGGGCAGCGAACACTGAAGCTTTCTTT.

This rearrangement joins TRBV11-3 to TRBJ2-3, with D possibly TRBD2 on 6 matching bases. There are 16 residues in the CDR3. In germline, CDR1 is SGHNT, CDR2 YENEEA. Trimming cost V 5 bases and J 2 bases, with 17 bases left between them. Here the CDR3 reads CASSLGGNSNTDTQYF. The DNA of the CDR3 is TGTGCCAGCAGCCTGGGAGGTAACTCTAACACAGATACGCAGTATTTT.

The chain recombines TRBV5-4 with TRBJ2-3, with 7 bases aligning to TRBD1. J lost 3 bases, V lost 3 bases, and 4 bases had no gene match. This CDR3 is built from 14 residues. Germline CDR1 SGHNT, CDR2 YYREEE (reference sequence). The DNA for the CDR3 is TGTGCCAGCAGCTCAACAGGGGTGACAGATACGCAGTATTTT. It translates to CASSSTGVTDTQYF.

The CDR3 region has the DNA TGTGCCAGCAGGCCCAGGGACAGGGGTTTAGGGGAGCTGTTTTTT. It translates to CASRPRDRGLGELFF. The V gene is TRBV28, the J gene TRBJ2-2; 10 positions match TRBD1. This CDR3 is built from 15 residues. V dropped 6 bases and J dropped 8; count of bases not matched to a gene: 9. Looked up from germline, CDR1 is MDHEN and CDR2 is SYDVKM.

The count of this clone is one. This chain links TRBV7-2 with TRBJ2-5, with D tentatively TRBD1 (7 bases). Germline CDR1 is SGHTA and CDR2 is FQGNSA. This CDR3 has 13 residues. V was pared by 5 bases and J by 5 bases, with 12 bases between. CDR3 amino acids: CASSLRGAETQYF. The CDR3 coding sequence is TGTGCCAGCAGCCTCAGGGGGGCTGAGACCCAGTACTTC. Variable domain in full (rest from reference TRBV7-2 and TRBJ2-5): GAGVSQSPSNKVTEKGKDVELRCDPISGHTALYWYRQSLGQGLEFLIYFQGNSAPDKSGLPSDRFSAERTGGSVSTLTIQRTQQEDSAVYLCASSLRGAETQYFGPGTRLLVL.

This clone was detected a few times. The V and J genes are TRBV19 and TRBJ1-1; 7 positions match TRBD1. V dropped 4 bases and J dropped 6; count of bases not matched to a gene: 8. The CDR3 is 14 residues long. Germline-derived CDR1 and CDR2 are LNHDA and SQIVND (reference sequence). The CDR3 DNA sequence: TGTGCCAGTAGTACCACGACAGGGTGGGCTGAAGCTTTCTTT. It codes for CASSTTTGWAEAFF.

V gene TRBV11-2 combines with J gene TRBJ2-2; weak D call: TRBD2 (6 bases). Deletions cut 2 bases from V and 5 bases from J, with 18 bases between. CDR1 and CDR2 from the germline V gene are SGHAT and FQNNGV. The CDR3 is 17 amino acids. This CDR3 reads CASSLRSAGTGTGELFF. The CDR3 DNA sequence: TGTGCCAGCAGCTTAAGGTCCGCAGGGACTGGGACCGGGGAGCTGTTTTTT.

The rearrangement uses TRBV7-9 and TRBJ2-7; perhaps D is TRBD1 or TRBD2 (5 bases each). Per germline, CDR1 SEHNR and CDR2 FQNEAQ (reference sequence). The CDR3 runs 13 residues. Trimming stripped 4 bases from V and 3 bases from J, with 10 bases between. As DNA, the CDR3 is TGTGCCAGCAGCTCGGGGCCAAACTACGAGCAGTACTTC. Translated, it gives CASSSGPNYEQYF.

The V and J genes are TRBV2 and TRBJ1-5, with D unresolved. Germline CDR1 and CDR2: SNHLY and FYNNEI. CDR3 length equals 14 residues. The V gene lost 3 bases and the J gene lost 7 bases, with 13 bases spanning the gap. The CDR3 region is CASSEVHFDQPQHF. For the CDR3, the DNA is TGTGCCAGCAGTGAGGTTCATTTCGACCAGCCCCAGCATTTT.

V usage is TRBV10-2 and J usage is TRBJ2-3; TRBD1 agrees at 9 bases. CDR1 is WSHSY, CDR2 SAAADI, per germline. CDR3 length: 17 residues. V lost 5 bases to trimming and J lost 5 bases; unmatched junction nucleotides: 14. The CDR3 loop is CASSSGRDREFGDTQYF. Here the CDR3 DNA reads TGCGCCAGCAGTAGCGGCCGGGACAGGGAATTCGGAGATACGCAGTATTTT.

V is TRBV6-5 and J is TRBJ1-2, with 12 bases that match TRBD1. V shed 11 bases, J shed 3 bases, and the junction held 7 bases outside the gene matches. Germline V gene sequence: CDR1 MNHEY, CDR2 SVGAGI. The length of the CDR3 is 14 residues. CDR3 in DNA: TGTGCCTCCTGGGGACAGGGGGCGTACTATGGCTACACCTTC. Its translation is CASWGQGAYYGYTF.

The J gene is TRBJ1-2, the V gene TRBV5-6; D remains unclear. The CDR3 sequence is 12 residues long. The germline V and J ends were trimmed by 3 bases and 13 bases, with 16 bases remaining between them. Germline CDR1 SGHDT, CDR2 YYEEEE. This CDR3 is CASSSTTLRRTF. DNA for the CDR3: TGTGCCAGCAGCTCAACGACCCTTCGACGCACCTTC.

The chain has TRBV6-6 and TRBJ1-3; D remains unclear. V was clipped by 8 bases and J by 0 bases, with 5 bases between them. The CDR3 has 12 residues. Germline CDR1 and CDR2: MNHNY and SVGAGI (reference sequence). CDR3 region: CASASSGNTIYF. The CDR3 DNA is TGTGCCAGCGCTAGCTCTGGAAACACCATATATTTT.

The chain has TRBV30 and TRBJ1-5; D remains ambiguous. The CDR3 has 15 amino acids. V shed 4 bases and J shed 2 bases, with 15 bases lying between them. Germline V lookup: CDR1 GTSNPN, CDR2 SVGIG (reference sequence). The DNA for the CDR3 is TGTGCCTGGAACGAACAAGGAAAGGGCAATCAGCCCCAGCATTTT. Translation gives CAWNEQGKGNQPQHF.

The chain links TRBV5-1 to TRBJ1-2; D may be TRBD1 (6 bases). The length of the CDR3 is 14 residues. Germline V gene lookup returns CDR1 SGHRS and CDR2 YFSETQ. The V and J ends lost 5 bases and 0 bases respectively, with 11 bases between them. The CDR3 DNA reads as TGCGCCAGCAGTGACAGGACTTCTAACTATGGCTACACCTTC. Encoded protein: CASSDRTSNYGYTF.

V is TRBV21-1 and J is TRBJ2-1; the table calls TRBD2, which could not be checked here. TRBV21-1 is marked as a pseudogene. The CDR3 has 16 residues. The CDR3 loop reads CASSCPRGGPGNEQFF. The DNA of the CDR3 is TGTGCCAGCAGCTGTCCTCGGGGGGGCCCTGGTAATGAGCAGTTCTTC.

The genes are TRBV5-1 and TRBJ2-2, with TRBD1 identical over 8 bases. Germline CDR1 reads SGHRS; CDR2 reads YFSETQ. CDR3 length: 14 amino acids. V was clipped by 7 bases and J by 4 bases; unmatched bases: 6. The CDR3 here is CASGWTGRTGELFF. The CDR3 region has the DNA TGCGCCAGCGGATGGACAGGGCGCACCGGGGAGCTGTTTTTT.

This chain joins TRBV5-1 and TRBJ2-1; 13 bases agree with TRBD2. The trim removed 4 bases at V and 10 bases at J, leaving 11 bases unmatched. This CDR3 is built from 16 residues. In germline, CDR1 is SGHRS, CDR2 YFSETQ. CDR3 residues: CASSALGTSGVGEQFF. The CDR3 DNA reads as TGCGCCAGCAGCGCCCTCGGGACTAGCGGGGTTGGGGAGCAGTTCTTC. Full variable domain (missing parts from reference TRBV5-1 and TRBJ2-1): KAGVTQTPRYLIKTRGQQVTLSCSPISGHRSVSWYQQTPGQGLQFLFEYFSETQRNKGNFPGRFSGRQFSNSRSEMNVSTLELGDSALYLCASSALGTSGVGEQFFGPGTRLTVL.

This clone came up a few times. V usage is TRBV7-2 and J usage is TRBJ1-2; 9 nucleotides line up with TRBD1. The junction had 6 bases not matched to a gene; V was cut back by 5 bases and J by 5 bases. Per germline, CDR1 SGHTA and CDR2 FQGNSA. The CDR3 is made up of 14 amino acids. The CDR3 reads CASSPRTGEYGYTF. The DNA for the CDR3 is TGTGCCAGCAGCCCAAGGACAGGGGAGTATGGCTACACCTTC.

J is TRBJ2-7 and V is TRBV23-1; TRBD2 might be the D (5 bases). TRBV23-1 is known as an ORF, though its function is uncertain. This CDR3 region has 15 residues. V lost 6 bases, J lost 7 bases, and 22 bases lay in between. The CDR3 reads CASRPPGKKRKEQYF. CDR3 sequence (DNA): TGCGCCAGCAGACCCCCGGGAAAGAAGAGGAAGGAGCAGTACTTC.